Listed here are 18 T cell receptor beta chains from one sample, sequenced in a study of blood T cells in healthy people across ages. A second PCR, run for roughly 7 to 11 cycles, used a sample-barcoded 5' primer plus a J-beta primer mix. MiXCR, run by TCRdb on the 5' RACE reads, gives a single entry per CDR3 protein. Among over 450,000 distinct CDR3 sequences listed, approximately 25% were seen once. The same data also contributed to another study, on T cells of mothers and their children.

Sequences were obtained from blood. These receptors all come from a boy aged 5 to 17 in good health.

This clonotype was seen a handful of times. The chain employs TRBV6-6 and TRBJ2-7; D not resolved. V lost 2 bases, J lost 2 bases, and 7 bases lay in between. The CDR3 runs to 13 residues. CDR1 and CDR2 from the germline V gene are MNHNY and SVGAGI (reference sequence). CDR3 in DNA: TGTGCCAGCAGTTACGACGTAACCTACGAGCAGTACTTC. This encodes CASSYDVTYEQYF.

V gene TRBV27 combines with J gene TRBJ2-7; D is unresolved. Germline V lookup: CDR1 MNHEY, CDR2 SMNVEV (reference sequence). The CDR3 loop spans 14 amino acids. V was shortened by 2 bases and J by 3 bases, with 11 bases between the two germline ends. The CDR3 loop is CASSLRHSIYEQYF. The CDR3, as DNA: TGTGCCAGCAGTTTACGACATTCCATCTACGAGCAGTACTTC.

The V and J genes are TRBV7-2 and TRBJ1-2; D gene ambiguous. This CDR3 is built from 14 residues. Germline-derived CDR1 and CDR2 are SGHTA and FQGNSA. V lost 2 bases and J 3 bases, leaving 10 bases between the germline ends. This CDR3 is CASSLIPVDYGYTF. In DNA form, the CDR3 reads TGTGCCAGCAGCTTAATTCCTGTAGACTATGGCTACACCTTC.

The J gene is TRBJ2-7, the V gene TRBV29-1; D possibly uses TRBD1 or TRBD2 (6 bases each). Germline CDR1 SQVTM, CDR2 ANQGSEA. V was trimmed by 4 bases and J by 3 bases, leaving 19 bases between them. The CDR3 is made up of 15 amino acids. Written as DNA, the CDR3 is TGCAGCGTTGTCGGGGGCCTCCTTTCCAACTACGAGCAGTACTTC. It is translated as CSVVGGLLSNYEQYF.

The chain couples TRBV27 to TRBJ2-1; the D call may be TRBD1 or TRBD2 (5 bases each). Trimming left V 5 bases short and J 0 bases short, with 8 bases between. The V gene's germline CDR1 is MNHEY and CDR2 SMNVEV (reference sequence). The CDR3 is made up of 14 amino acids. This CDR3 is CASSHGGSYNEQFF. The CDR3 DNA follows: TGTGCCAGCAGTCATGGGGGCTCCTACAATGAGCAGTTCTTC.

Only a few counts were recorded for this clonotype. The V gene is TRBV30, the J gene TRBJ1-5; TRBD1 is a possible D gene (6 bases). Germline CDR1 GTSNPN, CDR2 SVGIG (reference sequence). Trimming shortened V by 0 bases and J by 4 bases, and 7 bases separated the two germline ends. The CDR3 has 13 amino acids. The chain's CDR3 is CAWSVQGNQPQHF. CDR3 nucleotide sequence: TGTGCCTGGAGTGTACAGGGAAATCAGCCCCAGCATTTT.

V usage is TRBV6-5 and J usage is TRBJ1-2; possible D gene TRBD1, 5 bases. Germline V lookup: CDR1 MNHEY, CDR2 SVGAGI. The length of the CDR3 is 14 residues. The V end lost 5 bases, the J end lost 5 bases, and 15 bases lay between the germline ends. In DNA, the CDR3 is TGTGCCAGCAGTAAGGGGCCTCAATATTATGGCTACACCTTC. Translation gives CASSKGPQYYGYTF.

V usage is TRBV7-2 and J usage is TRBJ1-6, with D perhaps matching TRBD1 (5 bases). Germline values: CDR1 SGHTA, CDR2 FQGNSA. This CDR3 comprises 16 residues. Trimming removed 5 bases from V and 5 bases from J, with 16 bases in between. Written as DNA, the CDR3 is TGTGCCAGCAGCCATAACAGGTTCTCGAATAATTCACCCCTCCACTTT. It encodes CASSHNRFSNNSPLHF. Drawing the rest from reference TRBV7-2 and TRBJ1-6, the complete variable domain is GAGVSQSPSNKVTEKGKDVELRCDPISGHTALYWYRQSLGQGLEFLIYFQGNSAPDKSGLPSDRFSAERTGGSVSTLTIQRTQQEDSAVYLCASSHNRFSNNSPLHFGNGTRLTVT.

This clonotype was detected only a few times. The gene calls are TRBV21-1 and TRBJ2-7; TRBD1, as called in the table, went unchecked against the DNA. TRBV21-1 is marked as a pseudogene. This CDR3 contains 16 residues. The CDR3 region has the DNA TGTGCCAGCAGCCCCGCGGTCGACAGGAGAAGCTACGAGCAGTACTTC. This sequence encodes CASSPAVDRRSYEQYF.

The chain recombines TRBV7-2 with TRBJ2-3, with D unclear. The CDR3 is made up of 12 amino acids. CDR1 is SGHTA, CDR2 FQGNSA, per germline. Trimming shortened V by 1 base and J by 6 bases, and 5 bases separated the two germline ends. For the CDR3, the DNA is TGTGCCAGCAGCTTAGTGTGGGATACGCAGTATTTT. Encoded protein: CASSLVWDTQYF.

The chain joins TRBV12-3 or TRBV12-4 to TRBJ2-5; D is perhaps TRBD1 (8 bases). Judging by the DNA end, TRBJ2-7 fits better; the J call may be wrong. This CDR3 has 14 residues. DNA of the CDR3: TGTGCCAGCAGTTTCGCGGACAGGGAGGGCGAGCAGTACTTC. Amino acids: CASSFADREGEQYF.

This clonotype was counted between two and nine times. The chain has TRBV7-9 and TRBJ2-5; a weak D match, TRBD1 (6 bases). CDR1 and CDR2 from the germline V gene are SEHNR and FQNEAQ (reference sequence). This CDR3 is built from 14 residues. Deletions cut 4 bases from V and 4 bases from J, with 13 bases between. The CDR3 DNA is TGTGCCAGCAGCTCTCCTACAGGGTCAGAGACCCAGTACTTC. This encodes CASSSPTGSETQYF.

The sample holds a few counts of this clonotype. CDR3 loop: CASRTRGGQETQYF. In DNA, the CDR3 is TGCGCCAGCCGAACCCGGGGGGGGCAAGAGACCCAGTACTTC. The chain couples TRBV5-1 to TRBJ2-1, with TRBD2 matching over 8 bases. Near its end, the DNA agrees better with TRBJ2-5, so the J call may be wrong. Germline assignment: CDR1 SGHRS and CDR2 YFSETQ. The CDR3 sequence is 14 residues long.

This rearrangement joins TRBV10-3 to TRBJ2-4; 10 nucleotides match TRBD1. J lost 1 base, V lost 3 bases, and 3 bases had no gene match. The CDR3 is made up of 16 amino acids. In germline, CDR1 is ENHRY, CDR2 SYGVKD. The CDR3 loop is CAISDPGQGAKNIQYF. The CDR3 nucleotides are TGTGCCATCAGTGATCCGGGACAGGGGGCCAAAAACATTCAGTACTTC.

This clonotype was found a few times. The V call is TRBV4-1, the J call TRBJ1-4; D is possibly TRBD1 (6 bases). Trimming took off 1 base at V and 6 bases at J, with 21 bases between the two ends. CDR1 is MGHRA and CDR2 is YSYEKL in the germline V gene. The CDR3 consists of 18 residues. The CDR3 DNA sequence: TGCGCCAGCAGCCAAGCTCGCGTTACAGGGCCGTTTGATGAAAAACTGTTTTTT. As protein: CASSQARVTGPFDEKLFF.

This clonotype was observed many times. The chain uses TRBV4-1 and TRBJ2-7; 7 bases line up with TRBD2. The ends lost 1 base at V and 2 bases at J; junction bases unmatched: 8. CDR3 length equals 16 residues. Looked up from germline, CDR1 is MGHRA and CDR2 is YSYEKL. The CDR3 reads CASSQGARGSTYEQYF. The CDR3 DNA reads TGCGCCAGCAGCCAAGGGGCCCGCGGGAGTACCTACGAGCAGTACTTC.

CDR3 sequence: CASSPGLAANEQFF. The CDR3 DNA reads as TGTGCCAGCAGCCCCGGACTAGCGGCCAATGAGCAGTTCTTC. The chain recombines TRBV4-2 with TRBJ2-1; 10 nucleotides match TRBD2. V trimming: 4 bases; J trimming: 6 bases; junction bases outside the gene matches: 3. Looked up from germline, CDR1 is LGHNA and CDR2 is YNFKEQ. This CDR3 has 14 amino acids.

The rearrangement joins TRBV7-9 to TRBJ2-1; D possibly corresponds to TRBD1 (6 bases). The DNA end lines up better with TRBJ2-5; the J call may be wrong. Germline loops: CDR1 SEHNR, CDR2 FQNEAQ (reference sequence). CDR3 length equals 15 residues. Here the CDR3 DNA reads TGTGCCAGCAGCTTTCCCAAACAGGGTTTGGAGACCCAGTACTTC. Translation gives CASSFPKQGLETQYF.